The table lists the clone carrying this T cell receptor beta chain with a few counts. The antigen remains unidentified. The sample is drawn from a study of response to subunit inactivated influenza vaccine. General study points: Few additional T cells are recruited per seasonal influenza vaccination, authors suggested.

From the RT-PCR reads, TCRdb called clonotypes with MiXCR, one entry per CDR3 protein. The sample lists just over 300,000 distinct CDR3 sequences; around 20% were seen once. The junction had 6 bases not matched to a gene; V was cut back by 1 base and J by 4 bases. Germline values: CDR1 MGHRA, CDR2 YSYEKL. CDR3 length: 15 residues. Specimen: PBMCs from blood, collected 21 months after vaccination. This sequence joins TRBV4-1 and TRBJ1-2, with 7 bases lining up with TRBD1. This receptor was obtained from a man between 50 and 75 years old who received an inactivated influenza vaccine. The CDR3 protein is CASSQGEGQFYGYTF. CDR3 nucleotide sequence: TGCGCCAGCAGCCAAGGGGAGGGACAGTTCTATGGCTACACCTTC.